This paragraph reports one T cell receptor beta chain. Germline-derived CDR1 and CDR2 are SQVTM and ANQGSEA. V was pared by 4 bases and J by 4 bases, with 7 bases of the junction left unmatched. This CDR3 region has 13 residues. This sample stems from a study of blood T cell repertoires in COVID-19. Study-wide context: Acute-phase and convalescent COVID-19 samples originated in the United States, Italy and Spain.

In the authors' workflow: How many nucleated cells were present was estimated from reference gene primer amplification. Only in-frame clones appear in the TCRdb table, and some are missing; sequencing was by immunoSEQ multiplex PCR. The DNA gave D and trimming, while V, J and clone size come from that table. The sample holds more than 120,000 clones, roughly 86% seen once. Input material: peripheral blood. The chain is built from TRBV29-1 and TRBJ2-7; 7 nucleotides line up with TRBD1. The source of this sequence is a woman aged 45-59 years with acute or convalescent COVID-19. The CDR3 region has the DNA TGCAGCGTTGCCTCCGGGACAGCTTACGAGCAGTACTTC. Translated, it gives CSVASGTAYEQYF.